This passage covers 28 T cell receptor beta chains from one sample sequenced in a study of T cell changes during pregnancy in multiple sclerosis (dated by TCRdb to the late 2010s). Libraries were constructed by the immunoSEQ multiplex PCR assay. This is the immuneACCESS table as TCRdb keeps it, with only in-frame sequences that have V and J called. A part of the clones is gone; compared with another copy, unresolved V genes explain less than half, and the rest is unexplained. Within this sample are approximately 88,000 clones, with around 94% of them counted one time only. The top ten hold roughly 0.81% of the sample. Sequencing used peripheral blood, obtained in the third trimester of pregnancy. All receptors derive from a female donor with multiple sclerosis, enrolled in a pregnancy study.

This chain's CDR3 is CASSFLTSGTSSYNEQFF. In DNA, the CDR3 is TGCGCCAGCAGCTTCTTAACTAGCGGGACGAGCTCCTACAATGAGCAGTTCTTC. The rearrangement joins TRBV5-1 to TRBJ2-1; 10 positions match TRBD2. V was pared by 2 bases and J by 0 bases, with 8 bases of the junction left unmatched. CDR3 size: 18 residues. Germline CDR1 and CDR2: SGHRS and YFSETQ.

The chain uses TRBV5-1 and TRBJ2-7; 10 bases are a match to TRBD2. This CDR3 is built from 12 residues. Germline V gene data show CDR1 as SGHRS and CDR2 as YFSETQ. V was clipped by 4 bases and J by 12 bases; unmatched bases: 7. The CDR3 spells CASSRETSGMYF. As DNA, the CDR3 is TGCGCCAGCAGCCGAGAAACTAGCGGGATGTACTTC.

Here the CDR3 reads CSARAGGPQHF. As DNA, the CDR3 is TGCAGTGCTAGAGCCGGGGGGCCCCAGCATTTT. The chain combines TRBV20-1 with TRBJ1-5, with D perhaps matching TRBD1 (5 bases). Germline loops: CDR1 DFQATT, CDR2 SNEGSKA (reference sequence). The CDR3 runs to 11 residues. Trimming removed 1 base from V and 9 bases from J, with 7 bases in between.

V usage is TRBV19 and J usage is TRBJ2-1; 7 bases are a match to TRBD2. CDR1 and CDR2 from the germline V gene are LNHDA and SQIVND (reference sequence). V lost 5 bases, J lost 7 bases, and 5 bases stayed unmatched. CDR3 length: 13 residues. CDR3 amino acids: CASSQISGNEQFF. CDR3 nucleotide sequence: TGTGCCAGTAGTCAAATTAGCGGGAATGAGCAGTTCTTC.

The V call is TRBV30, the J call TRBJ2-5; D gene ambiguous. Germline V gene sequence: CDR1 GTSNPN, CDR2 SVGIG (reference sequence). Between the trimmed V and J ends, which lost 7 bases and 1 base, there was a span of 13 bases. CDR3 length: 13 residues. The CDR3 nucleotides are TGTGCCTCCTGGTTGGGCTCCCAAGAGACCCAGTACTTC. This sequence encodes CASWLGSQETQYF.

The J gene is TRBJ1-2, the V gene TRBV9, with 7 bases identical to TRBD1. This CDR3 has 13 amino acids. CDR1 and CDR2 (germline): SGDLS, YYNGEE. After removal of 2 bases from V and 8 bases from J, the junction contained 6 bases not matched to a gene. DNA for the CDR3: TGTGCCAGCAGCGTCCCCGGGACAGACGGCTACACCTTC. Translating gives CASSVPGTDGYTF.

This rearrangement joins TRBV4-1 to TRBJ1-2; D may be TRBD1 (6 bases). V was trimmed by 6 bases and J by 7 bases, leaving 18 bases between them. From germline, CDR1 is MGHRA and CDR2 YSYEKL. The CDR3 has 14 residues. CDR3 DNA: TGCGCCAGCAGACGCTACGGACAGATCTCTGGCTACACCTTC. This encodes CASRRYGQISGYTF.

This chain connects TRBV7-8 to TRBJ2-7; 8 nucleotides agree with TRBD1. The V gene's germline CDR1 is SGHVS and CDR2 FQNEAQ. Trimming cost V 3 bases and J 5 bases; bases outside gene matches: 21. The CDR3 length is 19 residues. The CDR3 protein is CASSFWIQRSGGTRDEQYF. The CDR3 DNA sequence: TGTGCCAGCAGCTTTTGGATTCAAAGGTCAGGGGGCACAAGGGACGAGCAGTACTTC.

The chain recombines TRBV19 with TRBJ2-7; D might be TRBD1 (6 bases). V lost 5 bases to trimming and J lost 5 bases, with 16 bases between them. Germline lookup yields CDR1 LNHDA and CDR2 SQIVND (reference sequence). The CDR3 contains 14 residues. The CDR3 reads CASSLQGTAHEQYF. The CDR3 nucleotides are TGTGCCAGTAGTTTACAGGGTACCGCGCACGAGCAGTACTTC.

J is TRBJ2-2 and V is TRBV19; weak D call: TRBD1 (5 bases). The CDR3 totals 18 residues. Germline V CDR1 and CDR2: LNHDA, SQIVND (reference sequence). Trimming took off 4 bases at V and 2 bases at J, with 20 bases between the two ends. In nucleotides, the CDR3 is TGTGCCAGTAGTAAAAGGGGAAAAACAAACCCCAACACCGGGGAGCTGTTTTTT. Its protein is CASSKRGKTNPNTGELFF.

This chain connects TRBV30 to TRBJ1-1; possibly TRBD1 for D (6 bases). Germline V gene sequence: CDR1 GTSNPN, CDR2 SVGIG (reference sequence). V lost 2 bases and J 5 bases, leaving 12 bases between the germline ends. The CDR3 is 13 residues long. This CDR3 reads CAWSPAGETEAFF. In nucleotides, the CDR3 is TGTGCCTGGAGTCCCGCAGGGGAAACTGAAGCTTTCTTT. Based on the CDR3 plus reference TRBV30 and TRBJ1-1, the full variable domain is SQTIHQWPATLVQPVGSPLSLECTVEGTSNPNLYWYRQAAGRGLQLLFYSVGIGQISSEVPQNLSASRPQDRQFILSSKKLLLSDSGFYLCAWSPAGETEAFFGQGTRLTVV.

This chain joins TRBV6-5 and TRBJ1-5; unclear D gene. Trimming shortened V by 6 bases and J by 0 bases, and 6 bases separated the two germline ends. The CDR3 is 13 amino acids. CDR1 is MNHEY, CDR2 SVGAGI, per germline. CDR3 DNA: TGTGCCAGCAGCCCCAATAGCAATCAGCCCCAGCATTTT. Protein: CASSPNSNQPQHF.

The chain employs TRBV6-5 and TRBJ1-4, with TRBD1 as a possible D gene (6 bases). V gave up 0 bases and J gave up 7 bases, with 15 bases separating them. This CDR3 spans 16 amino acids. Germline loops: CDR1 MNHEY, CDR2 SVGAGI. The DNA for the CDR3 is TGTGCCAGCAGTTACTCGTGGCAGGGGAAGGCTGAAAAACTGTTTTTT. Its translation is CASSYSWQGKAEKLFF.

This clone was seen more than once but under ten times. The rearrangement links TRBV6-8 to TRBJ1-2, with a weak D call TRBD1 (5 bases). Germline-derived CDR1 and CDR2 are MNHGY and SAAAGT. V gave up 2 bases and J gave up 4 bases, with 11 bases separating them. CDR3 length: 14 amino acids. CDR3 sequence: CASSYAGQLYGYTF. The CDR3 DNA follows: TGTGCCAGCAGTTACGCGGGGCAGCTCTATGGCTACACCTTC.

CDR3 residues: CASSFPGLMNFNTEAFF. The CDR3 DNA follows: TGTGCCAGCAGTTTTCCGGGACTCATGAATTTCAACACTGAAGCTTTCTTT. The rearrangement joins TRBV28 to TRBJ1-1; perhaps TRBD1 as D (5 bases). Germline V gene lookup returns CDR1 MDHEN and CDR2 SYDVKM. The V and J ends lost 3 bases and 2 bases respectively, with 19 bases between them. CDR3 size: 17 residues.

This clone was picked up one time. The rearrangement uses TRBV7-9 and TRBJ2-3, with D possibly matching TRBD2 (7 bases). CDR1 and CDR2 (germline): SEHNR, FQNEAQ (reference sequence). Trimming left V 4 bases short and J 2 bases short, with 22 bases between. This CDR3 is 18 amino acids long. The DNA for the CDR3 is TGTGCCAGCAGCTCCACCATGCGGGGCGGGGGCGACACAGATACGCAGTATTTT. It yields the protein CASSSTMRGGGDTDTQYF.

The chain recombines TRBV7-2 with TRBJ1-2; a weak D match, TRBD1 (6 bases). This CDR3 is built from 14 residues. The germline V gene encodes CDR1 SGHTA and CDR2 FQGNSA. Between the trimmed V and J ends, which lost 5 bases and 4 bases, there was a span of 14 bases. The CDR3 region is CASSPSQGSYGYTF. CDR3 sequence (DNA): TGTGCCAGCAGCCCTAGTCAGGGGAGCTATGGCTACACCTTC.

The rearrangement uses TRBV29-1 and TRBJ1-1; possibly TRBD1 for D (6 bases). Germline assignment: CDR1 SQVTM and CDR2 ANQGSEA. The CDR3 contains 11 residues. Trimming shortened V by 6 bases and J by 7 bases, and 12 bases separated the two germline ends. The chain's CDR3 is CSVWAGVEAFF. CDR3 DNA sequence: TGCAGCGTGTGGGCAGGGGTTGAAGCTTTCTTT.

The rearrangement uses TRBV27 and TRBJ2-1; TRBD1 is a possible D gene (6 bases). CDR3 size: 15 residues. V lost 2 bases to trimming and J lost 4 bases, with 12 bases between them. Looked up from germline, CDR1 is MNHEY and CDR2 is SMNVEV (reference sequence). The CDR3 sequence: CASSLGSRGYNEQFF. In DNA, the CDR3 is TGTGCCAGCAGTTTAGGTTCTAGGGGGTACAATGAGCAGTTCTTC.

This sequence joins TRBV9 and TRBJ2-2; D is uncertain. With 4 bases removed from V and 6 bases from J, the gap between germline ends came to 10 bases. The CDR3 spans 13 residues. Germline-derived CDR1 and CDR2 are SGDLS and YYNGEE. The CDR3 nucleotides are TGTGCCAGCAGCTTACCCGCGTCCGGGGAGCTGTTTTTT. This gives the protein CASSLPASGELFF. Full variable domain (missing parts from reference TRBV9 and TRBJ2-2): DSGVTQTPKHLITATGQRVTLRCSPRSGDLSVYWYQQSLDQGLQFLIQYYNGEERAKGNILERFSAQQFPDLHSELNLSSLELGDSALYFCASSLPASGELFFGEGSRLTVL.

The chain is built from TRBV5-4 and TRBJ1-5; TRBD1 matches 9 bases. The germline V gene has CDR1 SGHNT and CDR2 YYREEE (reference sequence). The trim removed 3 bases at V and 4 bases at J, leaving 5 bases unmatched. This CDR3 is 15 amino acids long. The CDR3 sequence: CASSWGQGGNQPQHF. CDR3 nucleotide sequence: TGTGCCAGCAGCTGGGGACAGGGAGGGAATCAGCCCCAGCATTTT. Complete variable domain (other parts from reference TRBV5-4 and TRBJ1-5): ETGVTQSPTHLIKTRGQQVTLRCSSQSGHNTVSWYQQALGQGPQFIFQYYREEENGRGNFPPRFSGLQFPNYSSELNVNALELDDSALYLCASSWGQGGNQPQHFGDGTRLSIL.

This chain links TRBV19 with TRBJ2-3; the D gene is possibly TRBD1 (6 bases). Trimming stripped 5 bases from V and 1 base from J, with 13 bases between. Germline V CDR1 and CDR2: LNHDA, SQIVND (reference sequence). The CDR3 is 15 residues long. The chain's CDR3 is CASSDGDKRTDTQYF. CDR3 coding DNA: TGTGCCAGTAGTGATGGGGACAAACGCACAGATACGCAGTATTTT. Based on the CDR3 plus reference TRBV19 and TRBJ2-3, the full variable domain is DGGITQSPKYLFRKEGQNVTLSCEQNLNHDAMYWYRQDPGQGLRLIYYSQIVNDFQKGDIAEGYSVSREKKESFPLTVTSAQKNPTAFYLCASSDGDKRTDTQYFGPGTRLTVL.

The gene calls are TRBV4-3 and TRBJ2-2; maybe TRBD1 (5 bases). This CDR3 contains 14 residues. CDR1 LGHNA and CDR2 YSLEER come from the germline V gene. Trimming took 3 bases from V and 2 from J, leaving 7 bases between them. CDR3 nucleotides: TGCGCCAGCAGCCACGGACATAACACCGGGGAGCTGTTTTTT. This gives the protein CASSHGHNTGELFF.

This rearrangement joins TRBV15 to TRBJ1-2, with 7 bases lining up with TRBD1. J gave up 6 bases and V 6 bases, and 13 bases lay outside the gene matches. The CDR3 covers 15 residues. CDR1 is LNHNV and CDR2 is YYDKDF in the germline V gene (reference sequence). The CDR3 loop is CATRYWDSDGDGYTF. The DNA of the CDR3 is TGTGCCACCAGGTACTGGGACAGCGACGGGGATGGCTACACCTTC.

The chain couples TRBV27 to TRBJ2-5; D not resolved. Trimming removed 5 bases from V and 3 bases from J, with 13 bases in between. This CDR3 spans 14 amino acids. The germline CDR1 and CDR2 sequences are MNHEY and SMNVEV (reference sequence). As DNA, the CDR3 is TGTGCCAGCAGTCCCGGGTTGGTTAAAGAGACCCAGTACTTC. As protein: CASSPGLVKETQYF.

The chain is built from TRBV30 and TRBJ1-4, with 7 bases lining up with TRBD1. The CDR3 runs 14 residues. Germline V CDR1 and CDR2: GTSNPN, SVGIG (reference sequence). V trimming: 4 bases; J trimming: 5 bases; junction bases outside the gene matches: 7. CDR3 sequence (DNA): TGTGCCTGGACCCCCGGGACAGAAAATGAAAAACTGTTTTTT. Translating it yields CAWTPGTENEKLFF.

In its sample, this clone was seen a few times. The chain uses TRBV15 and TRBJ2-1; 7 nucleotides match TRBD2. CDR1 is LNHNV, CDR2 YYDKDF, per germline (reference sequence). V lost 0 bases, J lost 4 bases, and 3 bases stayed unmatched. This CDR3 spans 15 amino acids. For the CDR3, the DNA is TGTGCCACCAGCAGAGATGCGGGAGTTTACAATGAGCAGTTCTTC. Residues: CATSRDAGVYNEQFF.

This rearrangement joins TRBV6-5 to TRBJ2-3; D might be TRBD2 (5 bases). Germline V gene data show CDR1 as MNHEY and CDR2 as SVGAGI. The CDR3 consists of 14 residues. Trimming cost V 2 bases and J 2 bases, with 8 bases left between them. The DNA of the CDR3 is TGTGCCAGCAGTTACAGACTAAACACAGATACGCAGTATTTT. It translates to CASSYRLNTDTQYF.